Presented here are 31 T cell receptor beta chains from one specimen sequenced in a study of spatial heterogeneity in lung cancer. Sample time point: sample taken at primary tumor resection. Whole RNA was taken from tumor, nontumor lung or frozen PBMC; it was then sequenced unsorted. TCRdb reprocessed the 5' RACE reads with MiXCR, giving one entry per CDR3 protein. The data hold 23,000 or so distinct CDR3 sequences, with roughly 6.9% observed a single time. Sequences were derived from PBMCs, sampled at surgery. All receptors come from a male donor with early-stage non-small cell lung cancer.

This clonotype was seen a handful of times. The chain links TRBV20-1 to TRBJ2-4; 7 bases align to TRBD1. CDR3 length: 13 residues. J lost 4 bases, V lost 6 bases, and 6 bases had no gene match. Germline CDR1 and CDR2: DFQATT and SNEGSKA (reference sequence). The CDR3: CSAADRLKNIQYF. The CDR3 DNA is TGCAGTGCAGCGGACAGGTTGAAAAACATTCAGTACTTC.

This clonotype was picked up many times. The genes are TRBV2 and TRBJ2-7; TRBD1 aligns across 7 bases. Trimming took 8 bases from V and 3 from J; bases not matched to a gene: 13. Germline V lookup: CDR1 SNHLY, CDR2 FYNNEI. The CDR3 extends over 15 amino acids. The CDR3 DNA sequence: TGTGCCAGCGGAGGCAGGGGGAAGACTAACTACGAGCAGTACTTC. This codes for CASGGRGKTNYEQYF.

This clonotype occurred a few times. The chain carries TRBV20-1 and TRBJ1-1; TRBD1 might be the D (5 bases). This CDR3 region has 14 residues. The germline V and J ends were trimmed by 0 bases and 0 bases, with 8 bases remaining between them. CDR1 DFQATT and CDR2 SNEGSKA come from the germline V gene (reference sequence). In DNA form, the CDR3 reads TGCAGTGCTAGAGAAACAGGTATGAACACTGAAGCTTTCTTT. This gives the protein CSARETGMNTEAFF.

This clonotype appeared many times. V and J are TRBV6-2 or TRBV6-3 and TRBJ1-2; TRBD1 is a possible D gene (5 bases). CDR1 and CDR2 from the germline V gene are MNHEY and SVGEGT. The CDR3 is 13 residues long. V lost 4 bases and J 1 base, leaving 7 bases between the germline ends. The CDR3, as DNA: TGTGCCAGCAGTTTCCAGGGTAACTATGGCTACACCTTC. Protein product: CASSFQGNYGYTF.

This clonotype was counted ten times or more. The V and J genes are TRBV25-1 and TRBJ1-2; perhaps TRBD1 as D (5 bases). V shed 1 base and J shed 0 bases, with 15 bases lying between them. CDR1 and CDR2 from the germline V gene are MGHDK and SYGVNS. The CDR3 consists of 17 residues. The CDR3, as DNA: TGTGCCAGCAGTGAATCTTCTGGATGGGGCGCTAACTATGGCTACACCTTC. It translates to CASSESSGWGANYGYTF.

In this sample, this clonotype turned up many times. The chain links TRBV6-5 to TRBJ2-5; D unresolved. The CDR3 sequence is 16 residues long. Germline V gene lookup returns CDR1 MNHEY and CDR2 SVGAGI. V lost 0 bases to trimming and J lost 4 bases, with 15 bases between them. The CDR3 reads CASSYSFPPQGETQYF. The CDR3 DNA is TGTGCCAGCAGTTACTCTTTCCCTCCTCAAGGAGAGACCCAGTACTTC.

The rearrangement links TRBV12-3 or TRBV12-4 to TRBJ2-1, with D hard to call. The V end lost 5 bases, the J end lost 1 base, and 9 bases lay between the germline ends. The CDR3 length is 14 residues. CDR3 sequence: CASSLQLSYNEQFF. The CDR3 DNA sequence: TGTGCCAGCAGTCTGCAACTTTCCTACAATGAGCAGTTCTTC.

Only a few counts were recorded for this clonotype. The rearrangement joins TRBV15 to TRBJ2-5, with D possibly TRBD2 on 6 matching bases. The CDR3 is made up of 14 amino acids. The V gene lost 1 base and the J gene lost 3 bases, with 9 bases spanning the gap. Germline V lookup: CDR1 LNHNV, CDR2 YYDKDF (reference sequence). CDR3 bases: TGTGCCACCAGCAGAGCGGGCGGGGAAGAGACCCAGTACTTC. This gives the protein CATSRAGGEETQYF.

In its sample, this clonotype was seen a few times. The rearrangement joins TRBV2 to TRBJ2-1, with 10 bases that match TRBD1. The germline V gene has CDR1 SNHLY and CDR2 FYNNEI. V trimming: 4 bases; J trimming: 7 bases; junction bases outside the gene matches: 1. The CDR3 extends over 13 amino acids. The CDR3 nucleotides read TGTGCCAGCAGTGGGGACAGGGGTAATGAGCAGTTCTTC. Amino acids: CASSGDRGNEQFF.

At least ten counts were recorded for this clonotype. CDR3: CASSYRGSGPNIQYF. In nucleotides, the CDR3 is TGTGCCAGCAGTTACAGGGGTTCGGGGCCAAACATTCAGTACTTC. The chain links TRBV5-6 to TRBJ2-4; TRBD1 matches 7 bases. The CDR3 loop spans 15 amino acids. Germline CDR1 and CDR2: SGHDT and YYEEEE. Losses at the gene ends were 5 bases for V and 6 bases for J; bases not matched to a gene: 11.

This clonotype was recorded at least ten times. J is TRBJ2-1 and V is TRBV20-1; 9 bases agree with TRBD2. With 0 bases clipped from V and 9 bases from J, the junction kept 9 bases outside the gene matches. This CDR3 contains 15 residues. CDR1 and CDR2 (germline): DFQATT, SNEGSKA (reference sequence). The DNA for the CDR3 is TGCAGTGCTAGAGATCCTCTAGCGGGATCTCCTGAGCAGTTCTTC. Amino acids: CSARDPLAGSPEQFF.

This clonotype was counted at least ten times. This chain links TRBV5-1 with TRBJ1-1; no clear D gene. The CDR3 has 11 residues. V lost 1 base and J lost 5, with 3 bases in between. The germline CDR1 and CDR2 sequences are SGHRS and YFSETQ. As DNA, the CDR3 is TGCGCCAGCAGCTTGAGTACTGAAGCTTTCTTT. This codes for CASSLSTEAFF.

This clonotype has ten or more counts. The chain links TRBV5-1 to TRBJ2-1; D gene ambiguous. Per germline, CDR1 SGHRS and CDR2 YFSETQ. The V gene lost 0 bases and the J gene lost 9 bases, with 7 bases spanning the gap. The CDR3 runs to 12 residues. The CDR3 is CASSLGPIEQFF. CDR3 sequence (DNA): TGCGCCAGCAGCTTGGGCCCCATTGAGCAGTTCTTC.

The chain is built from TRBV7-8 and TRBJ2-5; possible D gene TRBD2, 5 bases. Germline CDR1 is SGHVS and CDR2 is FQNEAQ. The CDR3 loop spans 14 amino acids. V lost 8 bases and J 4 bases, leaving 17 bases between the germline ends. Here the CDR3 DNA reads TGTGCCAGCTCTTCAGGCCAGGCGGGAGAGACCCAGTACTTC. It is translated as CASSSGQAGETQYF.

This chain uses TRBV18 with TRBJ2-7; a weak D match, TRBD2 (5 bases). Trimming cost V 1 base and J 7 bases, with 11 bases left between them. This CDR3 comprises 13 residues. From germline, CDR1 is KGHSH and CDR2 LQKENI. The CDR3 protein is CASSPREILEQYF. Written as DNA, the CDR3 is TGTGCCAGCTCACCACGGGAGATTCTGGAGCAGTACTTC.

This clonotype was seen at least ten times. The chain employs TRBV7-6 and TRBJ1-2; 9 nucleotides line up with TRBD1. The CDR3 is made up of 18 amino acids. CDR1 and CDR2 (germline): SGHVS, FNYEAQ. V lost 5 bases, J lost 2 bases, and 15 bases stayed unmatched. In DNA, the CDR3 is TGTGCCAGCAGCCGCAAGGTGGGACAGGGAACAGTAAACTATGGCTACACCTTC. Its translation: CASSRKVGQGTVNYGYTF.

This clonotype appeared many times. The chain has TRBV20-1 and TRBJ1-2; D gene uncertain. Germline V gene sequence: CDR1 DFQATT, CDR2 SNEGSKA (reference sequence). CDR3 length: 13 residues. V shed 3 bases and J shed 4 bases, with 12 bases lying between them. The CDR3 bases are TGCAGTGCTAGTAAAGGGAGATCCTATGGCTACACCTTC. It codes for CSASKGRSYGYTF.

This chain uses TRBV5-1 with TRBJ2-5, with 9 bases identical to TRBD2. This CDR3 is 15 amino acids long. Germline assignment: CDR1 SGHRS and CDR2 YFSETQ. After removal of 1 base from V and 5 bases from J, the junction contained 6 bases not matched to a gene. The chain's CDR3 is CASSLSTSGHETQYF. CDR3 DNA: TGCGCCAGCAGCTTGTCTACTAGCGGGCATGAGACCCAGTACTTC.

This clonotype was observed many times. The chain is built from TRBV20-1 and TRBJ2-7; D uncertain. This CDR3 is 15 amino acids long. V was cut by 0 bases and J by 5 bases, with 17 bases left in between. The germline CDR1 and CDR2 sequences are DFQATT and SNEGSKA (reference sequence). The DNA for the CDR3 is TGCAGTGCTAGAGATTTGGTCCGGTACGGCCACGAGCAGTACTTC. Translation: CSARDLVRYGHEQYF.

The table lists this clonotype with many counts. This sequence joins TRBV28 and TRBJ2-7; TRBD1 matches at 7 bases. Germline V gives CDR1 MDHEN, CDR2 SYDVKM. J was trimmed by 5 bases and V by 7 bases; bases with no gene match: 5. The CDR3 sequence is 12 residues long. In nucleotides, the CDR3 is TGTGCCAGCACCAGGGACAGACACGAGCAGTACTTC. As protein: CASTRDRHEQYF. The full variable domain, its missing parts supplied by reference TRBV28 and TRBJ2-7, is DVKVTQSSRYLVKRTGEKVFLECVQDMDHENMFWYRQDPGLGLRLIYFSYDVKMKEKGDIPEGYSVSREKKERFSLILESASTNQTSMYLCASTRDRHEQYFGPGTRLTVT.

This clonotype appeared many times. The CDR3 region is CSAMRQGAGASNQPQHF. CDR3 nucleotide sequence: TGCAGTGCCATGAGACAGGGGGCTGGGGCGAGCAATCAGCCCCAGCATTTT. This chain links TRBV20-1 with TRBJ1-5, with TRBD1 matching 10 bases. In germline, CDR1 is DFQATT, CDR2 SNEGSKA (reference sequence). CDR3 length: 17 amino acids. After removal of 6 bases from V and 1 base from J, the junction contained 12 bases not matched to a gene.

This clonotype was seen at least ten times. This chain uses TRBV7-3 with TRBJ2-1; D possibly corresponds to TRBD1 (6 bases). The CDR3 spans 17 residues. The germline V and J ends were trimmed by 1 base and 0 bases, with 13 bases remaining between them. Germline-derived CDR1 and CDR2 are SGHTA and FQGTGA. The CDR3 nucleotides read TGTGCCAGCAGCTTAATGGGGGCCCCAAGCTCCTACAATGAGCAGTTCTTC. Amino acids: CASSLMGAPSSYNEQFF.

This clonotype was seen a handful of times. The chain uses TRBV3-1 and TRBJ1-1, with D possibly being TRBD1 (5 bases). CDR3 length equals 14 residues. Trimming took 4 bases from V and 11 from J, leaving 20 bases between them. Per the germline V gene, CDR1 is LGHDT and CDR2 is YNNKEL (reference sequence). The CDR3 sequence is CASSPRDFLKGAFF. The DNA of the CDR3 is TGTGCCAGCAGCCCCCGGGACTTTTTGAAAGGGGCTTTCTTT.

This clonotype was picked up many times. V and J are TRBV11-2 and TRBJ1-5; D uncertain. From germline, CDR1 is SGHAT and CDR2 FQNNGV. Trimming pared 2 bases from V and 7 bases from J, leaving 6 bases between. This CDR3 has 12 residues. CDR3 loop: CASSLLNQPQHF. The CDR3 DNA follows: TGTGCCAGCAGCTTACTCAACCAGCCCCAGCATTTT. The full variable domain, in which reference TRBV11-2 and TRBJ1-5 provide the parts outside the CDR3, is EAGVAQSPRYKIIEKRQSVAFWCNPISGHATLYWYQQILGQGPKLLIQFQNNGVVDDSQLPKDRFSAERLKGVDSTLKIQPAKLEDSAVYLCASSLLNQPQHFGDGTRLSIL.

This clonotype showed up many times. This rearrangement joins TRBV11-2 to TRBJ2-5, with 7 bases fitting TRBD2. CDR1 is SGHAT, CDR2 FQNNGV, per germline. V gave up 5 bases and J gave up 3 bases; unmatched junction bases: 3. There are 13 residues in the CDR3. The CDR3 nucleotides read TGTGCCAGCAGCATGGGACTAAAAGAGACCCAGTACTTC. Amino acid sequence: CASSMGLKETQYF.

This clonotype is medium-sized in the sample. The gene calls are TRBV4-1 and TRBJ1-1; D remains unclear. Trimming shortened V by 2 bases and J by 1 base, and 8 bases separated the two germline ends. The length of the CDR3 is 14 residues. CDR1 MGHRA and CDR2 YSYEKL come from the germline V gene. CDR3 sequence (DNA): TGCGCCAGCAGCCAAACGCTCACGAACACTGAAGCTTTCTTT. Its translation is CASSQTLTNTEAFF.

V gene TRBV18 combines with J gene TRBJ2-7; D uncertain. Germline V gene data show CDR1 as KGHSH and CDR2 as LQKENI. The CDR3 spans 15 residues. Trimming removed 3 bases from V and 1 base from J, with 13 bases in between. The DNA for the CDR3 is TGTGCCAGCTCACCTCAGGCCCTCCGGTCCTACGAGCAGTACTTC. Translated: CASSPQALRSYEQYF.

There are many counts of this clonotype. The genes are TRBV12-3 or TRBV12-4 and TRBJ2-7, with D unclear. CDR3 length: 13 amino acids. V was shortened by 2 bases and J by 4 bases, with 9 bases between the two germline ends. Here the CDR3 DNA reads TGTGCCAGCAGTTTACAACTCAGGTACGAGCAGTACTTC. This encodes CASSLQLRYEQYF.

Worth noting for this clonotype: The junction and the germline gene differ at one end; a read error may be behind it. This chain connects TRBV20-1 to TRBJ2-3, with 13 bases that match TRBD2. Germline assignment: CDR1 DFQATT and CDR2 SNEGSKA (reference sequence). There are 17 residues in the CDR3. The CDR3, as DNA: TGTAGTGCTGCCGGGACTAGCGGGGTTGGTACCACAGATACGCAGTATTTT. Translation gives CSAAGTSGVGTTDTQYF.

This clonotype was recorded many times. V is TRBV11-2 and J is TRBJ1-2; tentative D call: TRBD1 (6 bases). Germline V gene sequence: CDR1 SGHAT, CDR2 FQNNGV. Trimming took off 3 bases at V and 4 bases at J, with 9 bases between the two ends. CDR3 size: 13 residues. CDR3 protein: CASSLGGPYGYTF. CDR3 in DNA: TGTGCCAGCAGCTTGGGGGGGCCCTATGGCTACACCTTC.

This clonotype was recorded a few times. Here the CDR3 reads CASSLVQGESYEQYF. CDR3 DNA sequence: TGTGCCAGCAGCTTAGTACAGGGGGAATCCTACGAGCAGTACTTC. The rearrangement joins TRBV7-9 to TRBJ2-7, with 8 bases aligning to TRBD1. The CDR3 is made up of 15 amino acids. The germline gives CDR1 SEHNR, CDR2 FQNEAQ (reference sequence). V lost 1 base to trimming and J lost 1 base; unmatched junction nucleotides: 3.